This T cell receptor beta chain comes out of a study of OX40 agonist ivuxolimab in advanced cancers. Overall study: Patients took ivuxolimab, an agonistic anti-OX40 (CD134) antibody. Three patients showed partial responses: one hepatocellular carcinoma and two cutaneous melanoma cases. Regarding the study as a whole: By week 6 at 0.1 to 3.0 mg/kg, blood CD4+ and CD8+ T cells had expanded clonally. CD4+ T cells averaged fewer expanded clones than CD8+ T cells.

Repertoires were generated with immunoSEQ multiplex PCR, while TCRdb's copy carries only in-frame clones and drops some. This sample yields 40,000 to 50,000 clones, of which roughly 90% are seen a single time; about 0.6% belongs to the top ten. Note on this clone: Antigen specificity is unknown.

Per the germline V gene, CDR1 is MNHNS and CDR2 is SASEGT. The length of the CDR3 is 15 residues. The germline V and J ends were trimmed by 3 bases and 4 bases, with 16 bases remaining between them. The V and J genes are TRBV6-1 and TRBJ2-7; D may match TRBD1 or TRBD2 (7 bases each). This specimen consisted of CD4+ or CD8+ T cells sorted from blood, obtained in a trial of the OX40 agonist ivuxolimab. This TCR derives from an adult with an advanced solid tumor such as melanoma, head and neck, liver or kidney cancer. The DNA of the CDR3 is TGTGCCAGCAGTGAGCCGGCAGGGGGGGGGTACGAGCAGTACTTC. It yields the protein CASSEPAGGGYEQYF.